These 28 T cell receptor beta chains were sequenced from one sample in a study of cytomegalovirus exposure and HLA in healthy donors. PCR used 60 Vbeta primers and 13 Jbeta primers. Method: immunoSEQ multiplex PCR; TCRdb's copy keeps in-frame clones and lacks some. The sample lists 120,000 or so clones, roughly 76% seen once, with under 3.5% in the top ten. The specimen was PBMCs. The origin of the receptors is a woman aged 50 to 60 in good health and CMV-seronegative.

The chain joins TRBV19 to TRBJ1-5; maybe TRBD1 (6 bases). Germline-derived CDR1 and CDR2 are LNHDA and SQIVND (reference sequence). The CDR3 extends over 17 amino acids. Between the trimmed V and J ends, which lost 0 bases and 4 bases, there was a span of 16 bases. The CDR3 nucleotides read TGTGCCAGTAGTATAGAAGTTGGACAGCACCGGAATCAGCCCCAGCATTTT. It encodes CASSIEVGQHRNQPQHF.

This chain links TRBV7-2 with TRBJ2-7; D is undetermined. Germline loops: CDR1 SGHTA, CDR2 FQGNSA. V was cut by 3 bases and J by 7 bases, with 19 bases left in between. The CDR3 runs 15 residues. DNA for the CDR3: TGTGCCAGCAGCTTGGTTAGAGCCCCAAGAGGTGAGCAGTACTTC. It codes for CASSLVRAPRGEQYF.

This chain links TRBV28 with TRBJ2-1; a possible D gene is TRBD2 (6 bases). The V end lost 2 bases, the J end lost 5 bases, and 10 bases lay between the germline ends. Germline V lookup: CDR1 MDHEN, CDR2 SYDVKM. This CDR3 region has 14 residues. Written as DNA, the CDR3 is TGTGCCAGCAGTTTAAAGGGCGGGAACAATGAGCAGTTCTTC. Translated, it gives CASSLKGGNNEQFF.

This clone was counted a few times. J is TRBJ2-1 and V is TRBV27; 9 bases are shared with TRBD1. Germline lookup yields CDR1 MNHEY and CDR2 SMNVEV (reference sequence). The CDR3 has 15 amino acids. The V gene end was trimmed by 4 bases and the J gene end by 3 bases; junction bases not matched to a gene: 4. CDR3 DNA: TGTGCCAGCAGTTGGACAGGGGAGGGCTACAATGAGCAGTTCTTC. This gives the protein CASSWTGEGYNEQFF.

J is TRBJ2-7 and V is TRBV30; tentatively, D is TRBD2 (5 bases). Per germline, CDR1 GTSNPN and CDR2 SVGIG (reference sequence). The ends were cut back, 5 bases at V and 2 bases at J, with 16 bases in the middle. This CDR3 comprises 14 residues. The DNA of the CDR3 is TGTGCCTGGGGACTTGGCTTAGCCACCTACGAGCAGTACTTC. As protein: CAWGLGLATYEQYF.

V and J are TRBV4-3 and TRBJ2-2; D is uncertain. The germline V and J ends were trimmed by 1 base and 5 bases, with 14 bases remaining between them. This CDR3 is built from 16 residues. The V gene's germline CDR1 is LGHNA and CDR2 YSLEER. Here the CDR3 reads CASSQVRPPQTGELFF. The CDR3, as DNA: TGCGCCAGCAGCCAAGTCCGACCTCCACAGACCGGGGAGCTGTTTTTT.

This clone occurred a few times. This chain uses TRBV2 with TRBJ1-1; a weak D match, TRBD1 (5 bases). Germline CDR1 reads SNHLY; CDR2 reads FYNNEI. V lost 6 bases and J lost 0, with 26 bases in between. The CDR3 spans 19 residues. The CDR3 spells CASSPRQRTRSGMNTEAFF. In nucleotides, the CDR3 is TGTGCCAGCAGCCCTAGACAGCGAACTCGATCAGGGATGAACACTGAAGCTTTCTTT.

The chain couples TRBV21-1 to TRBJ1-5. TRBV21-1 is labeled a pseudogene. The CDR3 is 17 residues long. CDR3 in amino acids: CASSPRRAEAPNQPQHF. The CDR3 region has the DNA TGTGCCAGCAGCCCAAGGAGGGCAGAAGCGCCCAATCAGCCCCAGCATTTT.

The genes are TRBV28 and TRBJ1-5, with D possibly being TRBD1 (5 bases). V was clipped by 11 bases and J by 1 base, with 15 bases between them. The CDR3 is made up of 14 amino acids. CDR1 and CDR2 from the germline V gene are MDHEN and SYDVKM. The CDR3 spells CAGSFRQSNQPQHF. CDR3 nucleotide sequence: TGTGCCGGTTCCTTTAGACAGAGCAATCAGCCCCAGCATTTT.

This chain links TRBV6-6 with TRBJ1-1; D not resolved. The germline V and J ends were trimmed by 0 bases and 7 bases, with 12 bases remaining between them. Germline V gene lookup returns CDR1 MNHNY and CDR2 SVGAGI (reference sequence). The CDR3 is 14 residues long. The CDR3 bases are TGTGCCAGCAGTTACTCGAGTGCGGTCAGTGAAGCTTTCTTT. Amino acids: CASSYSSAVSEAFF.

This chain joins TRBV11-2 and TRBJ2-1, with 15 bases fitting TRBD2. The germline CDR1 and CDR2 sequences are SGHAT and FQNNGV. Trimming cost V 5 bases and J 8 bases; bases outside gene matches: 7. This CDR3 has 16 amino acids. CDR3 sequence (DNA): TGTGCCAGCAGCGGAGGACTAGCGGGAGGGGGGCATGAGCAGTTCTTC. Its protein is CASSGGLAGGGHEQFF.

The V gene is TRBV7-3, the J gene TRBJ2-2; 8 nucleotides line up with TRBD2. The CDR3 runs 16 residues. With 5 bases clipped from V and 4 bases from J, the junction kept 9 bases outside the gene matches. Germline loops: CDR1 SGHTA, CDR2 FQGTGA. CDR3 sequence: CASSSSGGRGTGELFF. In DNA, the CDR3 is TGTGCCAGCAGCAGCTCGGGGGGGCGCGGCACCGGGGAGCTGTTTTTT.

V usage is TRBV28 and J usage is TRBJ2-7; no definite D call. This CDR3 has 13 amino acids. The V and J ends lost 2 bases and 3 bases respectively, with 8 bases between them. Germline assignment: CDR1 MDHEN and CDR2 SYDVKM. The CDR3 nucleotides read TGTGCCAGCAGTTTAATCTTAAACTACGAGCAGTACTTC. Protein sequence: CASSLILNYEQYF.

Turning to this clone: One junction end does not reproduce the germline sequence, and a read error may be involved. The chain couples TRBV7-9 to TRBJ2-1; 7 bases are a match to TRBD2. CDR3 length: 15 residues. From germline, CDR1 is SEHNR and CDR2 FQNEAQ (reference sequence). The chain's CDR3 is CSSSLDAGEGVEQFF. CDR3 bases: TGTTCCAGCAGCTTAGATGCGGGGGAAGGGGTTGAGCAGTTCTTC.

The chain combines TRBV25-1 with TRBJ1-5; possibly TRBD1 for D (6 bases). CDR3 length: 17 amino acids. CDR1 MGHDK and CDR2 SYGVNS come from the germline V gene. V gave up 6 bases and J gave up 1 base, with 19 bases separating them. As DNA, the CDR3 is TGTGCCAGCAGCCCGGGCCGGGGGGCGCAGAGCAATCAGCCCCAGCATTTT. Amino acid sequence: CASSPGRGAQSNQPQHF.

The rearrangement joins TRBV4-2 to TRBJ2-5; TRBD1 agrees at 7 bases. The J call may be incorrect, as the DNA end agrees better with TRBJ2-7. Germline CDR1 and CDR2: LGHNA and YNFKEQ. There are 15 residues in the CDR3. This CDR3 is CASSQGAGGIYEQYF. The CDR3 region has the DNA TGTGCCAGCAGCCAAGGGGCAGGGGGAATCTACGAGCAGTACTTC.

V gene TRBV5-1 combines with J gene TRBJ2-7, with 8 bases fitting TRBD2. J gave up 4 bases and V 4 bases, and 4 bases lay outside the gene matches. The germline CDR1 and CDR2 sequences are SGHRS and YFSETQ. The CDR3 contains 13 residues. CDR3 in DNA: TGCGCCAGCAGCCCGAGCGGGAGTTACGAGCAGTACTTC. The encoded protein is CASSPSGSYEQYF.

The CDR3 DNA is TGTGCCAGCACTAGCGGCGTCAACGAGCAGTACTTC. Its translation is CASTSGVNEQYF. This chain joins TRBV2 and TRBJ2-7; 7 bases are shared with TRBD2. Germline assignment: CDR1 SNHLY and CDR2 FYNNEI. V dropped 7 bases and J dropped 5; count of bases not matched to a gene: 5. This CDR3 is 12 amino acids long.

J is TRBJ2-7 and V is TRBV4-1, with D possibly being TRBD2 (6 bases). Germline V gene sequence: CDR1 MGHRA, CDR2 YSYEKL. With 3 bases removed from V and 5 bases from J, the gap between germline ends came to 11 bases. This CDR3 has 13 residues. For the CDR3, the DNA is TGCGCCAGCAGCCACCCGGGAGTCAACGAGCAGTACTTC. Protein: CASSHPGVNEQYF.

A remark on this clone: At one of its ends the junction is not consistent with the germline gene, which may arise from a read error. The chain couples TRBV7-9 to TRBJ1-1; TRBD1 might be the D (5 bases). Germline lookup yields CDR1 SEHNR and CDR2 FQNEAQ (reference sequence). The CDR3 sequence is 15 residues long. In DNA, the CDR3 is TGTTCCAGCAGCAGTCCCACAGGAGAGAACACTGAAGCTTTCTTT. This encodes CSSSSPTGENTEAFF.

The chain recombines TRBV2 with TRBJ1-1, with D maybe TRBD1 (5 bases). Trimming left V 8 bases short and J 4 bases short, with 14 bases between. CDR1 SNHLY and CDR2 FYNNEI come from the germline V gene. The CDR3 runs to 13 residues. The CDR3, as DNA: TGTGCCAGCTATCAGGGATTGGGCACTGAAGCTTTCTTT. Translation: CASYQGLGTEAFF.

V is TRBV18 and J is TRBJ2-1, with D unresolved. Germline V gene lookup returns CDR1 KGHSH and CDR2 LQKENI. The CDR3 totals 14 residues. Trimming stripped 2 bases from V and 8 bases from J, with 13 bases between. The CDR3 coding sequence is TGTGCCAGCTCACCAAGTCCGAGGCTGGATGAGCAGTTCTTC. It yields the protein CASSPSPRLDEQFF. The complete variable domain, with remaining parts taken from reference TRBV18 and TRBJ2-1, reads NAGVMQNPRHLVRRRGQEARLRCSPMKGHSHVYWYRQLPEEGLKFMVYLQKENIIDESGMPKERFSAEFPKEGPSILRIQQVVRGDSAAYFCASSPSPRLDEQFFGPGTRLTVL.

A few counts support this clone. A read error may produce the germline difference seen at one junction end. The genes are TRBV6-5 and TRBJ2-7, with D possibly being TRBD1 (6 bases). This CDR3 region has 12 residues. Looked up from germline, CDR1 is MNHEY and CDR2 is SVGAGI. DNA for the CDR3: TGTGCCAGCAGTGTACAGGGTTGGGGGCAAGTCTTC. This gives the protein CASSVQGWGQVF.

This clone was picked up one time. The chain uses TRBV5-1 and TRBJ1-4; no firm D call. This CDR3 has 16 amino acids. Trimming pared 0 bases from V and 7 bases from J, leaving 16 bases between. Germline V lookup: CDR1 SGHRS, CDR2 YFSETQ. The CDR3 DNA sequence: TGCGCCAGCAGCTTGGGGGCCGGCCTAGCAGGTGAAAAACTGTTTTTT. Its translation: CASSLGAGLAGEKLFF.

CDR3 DNA: TGTGCCAGCAGCCGCGACAGGACCGGGGAGCTGTTTTTT. As protein: CASSRDRTGELFF. The V call is TRBV4-2, the J call TRBJ2-2; tentative D call: TRBD1 (6 bases). V was pared by 4 bases and J by 5 bases, with 8 bases between. This CDR3 spans 13 amino acids. Germline-derived CDR1 and CDR2 are LGHNA and YNFKEQ.

V and J are TRBV7-9 and TRBJ2-7, with a weak D call TRBD1 (5 bases). The V and J ends lost 5 bases and 6 bases respectively, with 20 bases between them. CDR1 is SEHNR and CDR2 is FQNEAQ in the germline V gene (reference sequence). The CDR3 extends over 15 amino acids. CDR3 loop: CASSADGVIRGEQYF. The CDR3 bases are TGTGCCAGCAGCGCTGATGGGGTTATAAGGGGCGAGCAGTACTTC.

This clone was seen more than once but under ten times. The chain links TRBV7-2 to TRBJ2-1; 13 nucleotides agree with TRBD2. The CDR3 spans 17 residues. Germline V CDR1 and CDR2: SGHTA, FQGNSA. The junction had 1 base not matched to a gene; V was cut back by 0 bases and J by 2 bases. CDR3 in DNA: TGTGCCAGCAGCTTAGCTGGGACTAGCGGGGCCTACAATGAGCAGTTCTTC. This gives the protein CASSLAGTSGAYNEQFF.

A single count supports this clone. The chain joins TRBV10-3 to TRBJ1-1; possible D gene TRBD1, 5 bases. Germline V lookup: CDR1 ENHRY, CDR2 SYGVKD. The CDR3 sequence is 13 residues long. V lost 11 bases and J 5 bases, leaving 18 bases between the germline ends. CDR3 residues: CAATQGDRTEAFF. The CDR3 DNA is TGTGCCGCGACACAAGGGGATCGGACTGAAGCTTTCTTT.